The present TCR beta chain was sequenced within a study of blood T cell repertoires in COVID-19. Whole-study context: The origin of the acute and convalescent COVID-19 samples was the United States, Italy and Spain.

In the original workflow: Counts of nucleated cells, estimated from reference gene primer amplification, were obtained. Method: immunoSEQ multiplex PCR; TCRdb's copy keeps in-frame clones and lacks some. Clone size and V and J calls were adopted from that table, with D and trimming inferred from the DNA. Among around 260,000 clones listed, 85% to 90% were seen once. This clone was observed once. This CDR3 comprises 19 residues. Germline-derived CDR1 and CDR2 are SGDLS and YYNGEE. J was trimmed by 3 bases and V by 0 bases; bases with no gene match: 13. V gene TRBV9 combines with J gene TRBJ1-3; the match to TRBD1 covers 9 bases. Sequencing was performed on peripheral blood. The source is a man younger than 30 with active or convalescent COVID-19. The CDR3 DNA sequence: TGTGCCAGCAGCGTAGCAGGGGACAGGGTGATAGTTGGTGGAAACACCATATATTTT. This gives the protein CASSVAGDRVIVGGNTIYF.